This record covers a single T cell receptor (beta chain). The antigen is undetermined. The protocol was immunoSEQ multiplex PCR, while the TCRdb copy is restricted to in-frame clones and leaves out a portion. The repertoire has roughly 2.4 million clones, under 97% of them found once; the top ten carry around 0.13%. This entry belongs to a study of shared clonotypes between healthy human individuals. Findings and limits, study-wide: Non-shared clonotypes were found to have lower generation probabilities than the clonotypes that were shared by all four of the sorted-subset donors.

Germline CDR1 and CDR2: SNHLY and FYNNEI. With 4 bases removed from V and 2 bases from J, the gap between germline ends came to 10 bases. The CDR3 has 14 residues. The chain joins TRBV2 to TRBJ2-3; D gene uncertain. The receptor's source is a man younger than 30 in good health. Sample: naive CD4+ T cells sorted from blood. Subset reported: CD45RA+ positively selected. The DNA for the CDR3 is TGTGCCAGCAGTGTTCGGTGGCTCACAGATACGCAGTATTTT. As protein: CASSVRWLTDTQYF.